Below are 15 T cell receptor beta chains sequenced from a single sample in a study of cytomegalovirus exposure and HLA in healthy donors. It was with 60 Vbeta and 13 Jbeta primers that the PCR ran. TCRdb keeps only in-frame clones here, not all; method: immunoSEQ multiplex PCR. This sample has under 100,000 clones, with 55% to 75% found just once. Source material: PBMCs. The receptors here all came from a woman aged 50 to 60 in good health and CMV-seropositive.

The rearrangement uses TRBV9 and TRBJ2-2; 8 bases agree with TRBD2. The CDR3 covers 16 residues. The junction had 7 bases not matched to a gene; V was cut back by 1 base and J by 5 bases. From germline, CDR1 is SGDLS and CDR2 YYNGEE. CDR3: CASSVMTAGETGELFF. The CDR3 DNA reads as TGTGCCAGCAGCGTAATGACAGCGGGAGAGACCGGGGAGCTGTTTTTT.

The CDR3 sequence: CASRSDRARGYTF. As DNA, the CDR3 is TGTGCCAGCAGATCAGACAGGGCTCGTGGCTACACCTTC. V gene TRBV6-5 combines with J gene TRBJ1-2; TRBD1 matches 7 bases. V trimming: 6 bases; J trimming: 7 bases; junction bases outside the gene matches: 8. Germline values: CDR1 MNHEY, CDR2 SVGAGI. This CDR3 spans 13 amino acids.

The chain recombines TRBV7-2 with TRBJ2-1; 8 positions agree with TRBD1. Per germline, CDR1 SGHTA and CDR2 FQGNSA. The CDR3 consists of 15 residues. V gave up 6 bases and J gave up 7 bases; unmatched junction bases: 11. The CDR3 reads CASSFRQGSLNEQFF. The CDR3 coding sequence is TGTGCCAGCAGTTTTAGACAGGGGAGCTTGAATGAGCAGTTCTTC. The full variable domain, with the rest looked up from reference TRBV7-2 and TRBJ2-1, is GAGVSQSPSNKVTEKGKDVELRCDPISGHTALYWYRQSLGQGLEFLIYFQGNSAPDKSGLPSDRFSAERTGGSVSTLTIQRTQQEDSAVYLCASSFRQGSLNEQFFGPGTRLTVL.

The genes are TRBV28 and TRBJ2-1, with 10 bases aligning to TRBD2. The CDR3 has 15 amino acids. The germline V gene encodes CDR1 MDHEN and CDR2 SYDVKM. The ends lost 4 bases at V and 6 bases at J; junction bases unmatched: 6. The CDR3 region has the DNA TGTGCCAGCAGTTGGAGGACTAGCGGTTTCAATGAGCAGTTCTTC. Residues: CASSWRTSGFNEQFF.

V and J are TRBV6-5 and TRBJ2-7; 9 bases line up with TRBD2. Losses at the gene ends were 5 bases for V and 4 bases for J; bases not matched to a gene: 9. The germline V gene encodes CDR1 MNHEY and CDR2 SVGAGI. This CDR3 has 15 residues. This chain's CDR3 is CASSTLSGSYYEQYF. CDR3 bases: TGTGCCAGCAGTACCCTTAGCGGGAGTTATTACGAGCAGTACTTC.

This clone appeared a few times. The chain is built from TRBV7-2 and TRBJ2-3; D remains ambiguous. The CDR3 totals 12 residues. Trimming took 2 bases from V and 6 from J, leaving 6 bases between them. Germline V gene sequence: CDR1 SGHTA, CDR2 FQGNSA. CDR3 sequence (DNA): TGTGCCAGCAGCTTAAACGGGGATACGCAGTATTTT. Translating gives CASSLNGDTQYF.

The chain links TRBV28 to TRBJ1-3; 8 bases map to TRBD1. The CDR3 is made up of 19 amino acids. Looked up from germline, CDR1 is MDHEN and CDR2 is SYDVKM. The trim removed 6 bases at V and 0 bases at J, leaving 16 bases unmatched. The CDR3 sequence: CASRPTGGEVPHSGNTIYF. The CDR3 DNA reads as TGTGCCAGCAGACCTACAGGGGGGGAAGTCCCACACTCTGGAAACACCATATATTTT.

The V and J genes are TRBV7-8 and TRBJ2-1; no firm D call. V lost 5 bases to trimming and J lost 1 base, with 15 bases between them. Germline CDR1 SGHVS, CDR2 FQNEAQ. CDR3 length: 16 residues. CDR3 in amino acids: CASSDPLGRSYNEQFF. CDR3 DNA sequence: TGTGCCAGCAGCGACCCACTGGGCAGATCCTACAATGAGCAGTTCTTC.

The chain links TRBV18 to TRBJ2-1, with TRBD1 matching 8 bases. Trimming removed 2 bases from V and 4 bases from J; junction bases left unmatched: 7. The CDR3 is 16 amino acids. CDR1 and CDR2 (germline): KGHSH, LQKENI. The CDR3 DNA reads as TGTGCCAGCTCACCAAACCCGACAGGGGTATACAATGAGCAGTTCTTC. Its protein is CASSPNPTGVYNEQFF.

The chain has TRBV5-1 and TRBJ2-5, with D perhaps matching TRBD2 (5 bases). Germline CDR1 and CDR2: SGHRS and YFSETQ. This CDR3 has 12 amino acids. Trimming removed 9 bases from V and 5 bases from J, with 14 bases in between. The CDR3: CATSPEGETQYF. DNA of the CDR3: TGCGCCACCTCGCCTGAGGGCGAGACCCAGTACTTC.

The V gene is TRBV10-1, the J gene TRBJ1-1, with 9 bases fitting TRBD1. The CDR3 consists of 16 residues. J lost 5 bases, V lost 1 base, and 8 bases had no gene match. Per germline, CDR1 WNHNN and CDR2 SYGVQD (reference sequence). Here the CDR3 reads CASSELTGQGETEAFF. The CDR3 coding sequence is TGCGCCAGCAGTGAGTTAACGGGACAGGGTGAAACTGAAGCTTTCTTT.

The V and J genes are TRBV18 and TRBJ2-7; tentatively, D is TRBD2 (6 bases). Germline lookup yields CDR1 KGHSH and CDR2 LQKENI. The CDR3 sequence is 12 residues long. The V and J ends lost 3 bases and 6 bases respectively, with 9 bases between them. The CDR3: CASSPGGGEQYF. The CDR3 DNA reads TGTGCCAGCTCACCCGGGGGAGGCGAGCAGTACTTC.

The rearrangement links TRBV9 to TRBJ2-5; 11 nucleotides match TRBD2. V trimming: 2 bases; J trimming: 4 bases; junction bases outside the gene matches: 10. Germline CDR1 and CDR2: SGDLS and YYNGEE. This CDR3 comprises 17 residues. This CDR3 reads CASSVRGRLAGGETQYF. DNA of the CDR3: TGTGCCAGCAGCGTTAGGGGGCGGCTAGCGGGAGGAGAGACCCAGTACTTC.

CDR3 nucleotide sequence: TGTGCCAGCAGCCTACAGGGAGGGAAGGAGACCCAGTACTTC. Translating it yields CASSLQGGKETQYF. This chain uses TRBV2 with TRBJ2-5; tentative D call: TRBD2 (7 bases). The V end lost 6 bases, the J end lost 5 bases, and 16 bases lay between the germline ends. CDR1 is SNHLY and CDR2 is FYNNEI in the germline V gene. This CDR3 is built from 14 residues.

This sequence joins TRBV27 and TRBJ1-2, with 7 bases matching TRBD1. The J segment lost 5 bases and the V segment lost 6 bases, leaving 9 bases of the junction unmatched. CDR3 length equals 14 residues. Germline loops: CDR1 MNHEY, CDR2 SMNVEV (reference sequence). The CDR3 loop reads CASRRPGQKYGYTF. DNA of the CDR3: TGTGCCAGCAGGCGACCGGGACAGAAATATGGCTACACCTTC.